These 17 T cell receptor beta chains came from one sample sequenced in a study of T cell changes during pregnancy in multiple sclerosis. The repertoire was sequenced with immunoSEQ multiplex PCR; TCRdb's copy has only in-frame clones and lacks some. The top ten hold about 3.1% of the sample, which has 55,000 to 65,000 clones, over 85% seen once. Source: peripheral blood, taken in the first trimester of pregnancy. These receptors were obtained from a female donor in good health, enrolled as a control in a pregnancy study.

The gene calls are TRBV6-4 and TRBJ2-1; a possible D gene is TRBD2 (6 bases). The V gene's germline CDR1 is MRHNA and CDR2 SNTAGT. The CDR3 has 16 residues. The V end was cut by 7 bases, the J end by 7 bases, with 23 bases between. CDR3 in DNA: TGTGCCAGCACCCCGGGTCCGGGTACAGGAGGGAATGAGCAGTTCTTC. Its translation: CASTPGPGTGGNEQFF.

The chain links TRBV4-3 to TRBJ2-1; 13 bases line up with TRBD2. From germline, CDR1 is LGHNA and CDR2 YSLEER. The J segment lost 7 bases and the V segment lost 4 bases, leaving 4 bases of the junction unmatched. The CDR3 is 15 residues long. CDR3 protein: CASSRLAGGDNEQFF. The CDR3 nucleotides are TGCGCCAGCAGCCGACTAGCGGGAGGAGATAATGAGCAGTTCTTC.

CDR3: CASSDWDRANSPLHF. CDR3 sequence (DNA): TGTGCCAGCAGTGATTGGGACAGGGCTAATTCACCCCTCCACTTT. The chain couples TRBV2 to TRBJ1-6; 9 positions match TRBD1. Germline values: CDR1 SNHLY, CDR2 FYNNEI. Trimming took 3 bases from V and 6 from J; bases not matched to a gene: 3. The CDR3 has 15 amino acids.

This clone occurred a few times. This chain connects TRBV29-1 to TRBJ1-1, with 7 bases fitting TRBD1. This CDR3 region has 14 residues. The V gene end was trimmed by 6 bases and the J gene end by 1 base; junction bases not matched to a gene: 8. Germline lookup yields CDR1 SQVTM and CDR2 ANQGSEA. CDR3 amino acids: CSVQGGAGNTEAFF. CDR3 coding DNA: TGCAGCGTGCAAGGGGGCGCGGGGAACACTGAAGCTTTCTTT.

The sample holds one count of this clone. The chain has TRBV7-3 and TRBJ1-1, with D uncertain. Trimming took off 1 base at V and 2 bases at J, with 8 bases between the two ends. The CDR3 length is 14 residues. The germline gives CDR1 SGHTA, CDR2 FQGTGA. The CDR3 is CASSLKRDNTEAFF. CDR3 bases: TGTGCCAGCAGCTTAAAGAGAGATAACACTGAAGCTTTCTTT.

The CDR3 DNA follows: TGCGCCAGCAGCTTGGCTCAGGGGTCCTACGAGCAGTACTTC. Translating it yields CASSLAQGSYEQYF. The genes are TRBV5-1 and TRBJ2-7, with D perhaps TRBD1 (6 bases). V lost 0 bases and J 1 base, leaving 8 bases between the germline ends. This CDR3 spans 14 amino acids. The germline V gene encodes CDR1 SGHRS and CDR2 YFSETQ.

The table lists this clone with a count of one. The V call is TRBV28, the J call TRBJ1-2; D remains unclear. Germline-derived CDR1 and CDR2 are MDHEN and SYDVKM. The CDR3 runs 14 residues. Trimming shortened V by 5 bases and J by 4 bases, and 14 bases separated the two germline ends. The CDR3 nucleotides are TGTGCCAGCAGTCTAAACGGGTTCTTCTATGGCTACACCTTC. It is translated as CASSLNGFFYGYTF.

This clone was recorded once. The rearrangement links TRBV7-3 to TRBJ2-1; 13 nucleotides line up with TRBD2. CDR1 and CDR2 (germline): SGHTA, FQGTGA. V lost 2 bases, J lost 7 bases, and 2 bases stayed unmatched. This CDR3 is built from 15 residues. The CDR3 nucleotides are TGTGCCAGCAGCTTAGGGACTAGCGGGATGAATGAGCAGTTCTTC. This encodes CASSLGTSGMNEQFF.

The gene calls are TRBV19 and TRBJ2-7; 11 nucleotides line up with TRBD1. The CDR3 has 16 residues. The V segment lost 1 base and the J segment 5 bases; nucleotides outside the gene matches: 7. CDR1 LNHDA and CDR2 SQIVND come from the germline V gene (reference sequence). The CDR3 loop is CASSIADRGPWDEQYF. For the CDR3, the DNA is TGTGCCAGTAGTATAGCGGACAGGGGGCCCTGGGACGAGCAGTACTTC.

This rearrangement joins TRBV5-1 to TRBJ2-5; 11 bases are a match to TRBD2. The CDR3 contains 15 residues. V lost 3 bases to trimming and J lost 2 bases; unmatched junction nucleotides: 3. In germline, CDR1 is SGHRS, CDR2 YFSETQ. The CDR3, as DNA: TGCGCCAGCAGCTCGTTAGCGGGAGGGCAAGAGACCCAGTACTTC. Protein sequence: CASSSLAGGQETQYF. Supplemented by reference TRBV5-1 and TRBJ2-5, the full variable domain reads KAGVTQTPRYLIKTRGQQVTLSCSPISGHRSVSWYQQTPGQGLQFLFEYFSETQRNKGNFPGRFSGRQFSNSRSEMNVSTLELGDSALYLCASSSLAGGQETQYFGPGTRLLVL.

The J gene is TRBJ1-4, the V gene TRBV29-1; 7 nucleotides align to TRBD1. CDR1 and CDR2 (germline): SQVTM, ANQGSEA. CDR3 length: 12 residues. V trimming: 5 bases; J trimming: 5 bases; junction bases outside the gene matches: 2. This chain's CDR3 is CSVRGPNEKLFF. Here the CDR3 DNA reads TGCAGCGTTAGGGGGCCCAATGAAAAACTGTTTTTT.

The rearrangement links TRBV28 to TRBJ1-2; 9 bases fit TRBD1. There are 14 residues in the CDR3. CDR1 and CDR2 from the germline V gene are MDHEN and SYDVKM. V dropped 6 bases and J dropped 9; count of bases not matched to a gene: 11. CDR3 loop: CASSQPDRGDRYTF. The DNA for the CDR3 is TGTGCCAGCAGCCAACCGGACAGGGGTGATCGCTACACCTTC.

This clone was observed a few times. The rearrangement links TRBV6-1 to TRBJ2-2, with TRBD2 matching 7 bases. The CDR3 sequence is 15 residues long. After removal of 7 bases from V and 1 base from J, the junction contained 6 bases not matched to a gene. Germline loops: CDR1 MNHNS, CDR2 SASEGT. The CDR3 nucleotides are TGTGCCAGCAAGCTAGGACTAGGGAACACCGGGGAGCTGTTTTTT. It specifies CASKLGLGNTGELFF.

The chain joins TRBV28 to TRBJ1-4; D gene uncertain. The CDR3 contains 14 residues. CDR1 and CDR2 (germline): MDHEN, SYDVKM. Deletions cut 2 bases from V and 5 bases from J, with 9 bases between. The DNA of the CDR3 is TGTGCCAGCAGTTTACCGGAACTAAATGAAAAACTGTTTTTT. It yields the protein CASSLPELNEKLFF. The full variable domain, completed using reference TRBV28 and TRBJ1-4, is DVKVTQSSRYLVKRTGEKVFLECVQDMDHENMFWYRQDPGLGLRLIYFSYDVKMKEKGDIPEGYSVSREKKERFSLILESASTNQTSMYLCASSLPELNEKLFFGSGTQLSVL.

The rearrangement joins TRBV29-1 to TRBJ2-7; TRBD1 matches 7 bases. V dropped 4 bases and J dropped 5; count of bases not matched to a gene: 2. CDR1 is SQVTM and CDR2 is ANQGSEA in the germline V gene. The CDR3 sequence is 11 residues long. CDR3 in amino acids: CSVATGDEQYF. The CDR3 DNA follows: TGCAGCGTTGCCACAGGGGACGAGCAGTACTTC.

The genes are TRBV28 and TRBJ1-2, with a weak D call TRBD1 (6 bases). Between the trimmed V and J ends, which lost 5 bases and 8 bases, there was a span of 15 bases. CDR3 length: 13 residues. The germline gives CDR1 MDHEN, CDR2 SYDVKM. CDR3 DNA sequence: TGTGCCAGCAGTCGAACCGACAGGTACGGCTACACCTTC. Translation gives CASSRTDRYGYTF.

The genes are TRBV27 and TRBJ2-1; 12 bases fit TRBD2. Germline V gene sequence: CDR1 MNHEY, CDR2 SMNVEV (reference sequence). This CDR3 is built from 17 residues. With V trimmed by 7 bases and J by 0 bases, 7 bases remained unmatched. The CDR3 here is CASKRLAGVGSYNEQFF. The CDR3, as DNA: TGTGCCAGCAAAAGACTAGCGGGAGTAGGCTCCTACAATGAGCAGTTCTTC.